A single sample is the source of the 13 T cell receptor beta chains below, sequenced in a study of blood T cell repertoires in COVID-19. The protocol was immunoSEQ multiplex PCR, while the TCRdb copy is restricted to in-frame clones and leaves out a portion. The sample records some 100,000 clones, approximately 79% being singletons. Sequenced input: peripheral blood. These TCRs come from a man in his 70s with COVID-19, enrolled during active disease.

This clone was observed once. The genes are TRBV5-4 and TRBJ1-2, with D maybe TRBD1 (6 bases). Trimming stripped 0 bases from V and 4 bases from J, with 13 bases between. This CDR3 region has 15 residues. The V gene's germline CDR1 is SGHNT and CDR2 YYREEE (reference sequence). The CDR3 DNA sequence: TGTGCCAGCAGCTTGGACACAGGGACGGTCTATGGCTACACCTTC. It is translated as CASSLDTGTVYGYTF.

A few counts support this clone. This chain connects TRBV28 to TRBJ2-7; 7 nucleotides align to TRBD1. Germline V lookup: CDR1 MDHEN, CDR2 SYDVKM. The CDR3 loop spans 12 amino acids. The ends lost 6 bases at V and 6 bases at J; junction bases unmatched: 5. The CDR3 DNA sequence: TGTGCCAGCAGCACAGGGGTTCCCGAGCAGTACTTC. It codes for CASSTGVPEQYF.

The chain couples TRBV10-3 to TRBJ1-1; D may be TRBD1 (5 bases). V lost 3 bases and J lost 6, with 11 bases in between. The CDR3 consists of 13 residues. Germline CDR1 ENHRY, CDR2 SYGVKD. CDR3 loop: CAISEGVKAEAFF. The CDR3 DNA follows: TGTGCCATCAGTGAAGGGGTCAAGGCTGAAGCTTTCTTT.

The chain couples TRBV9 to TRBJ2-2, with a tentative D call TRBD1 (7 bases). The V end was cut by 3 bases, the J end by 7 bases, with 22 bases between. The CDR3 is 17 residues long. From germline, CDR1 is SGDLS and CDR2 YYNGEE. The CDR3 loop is CASSGRQQGRWGGELFF. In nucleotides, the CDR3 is TGTGCCAGCAGCGGCCGGCAACAGGGGAGGTGGGGCGGGGAGCTGTTTTTT. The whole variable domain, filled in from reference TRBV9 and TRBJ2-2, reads DSGVTQTPKHLITATGQRVTLRCSPRSGDLSVYWYQQSLDQGLQFLIQYYNGEERAKGNILERFSAQQFPDLHSELNLSSLELGDSALYFCASSGRQQGRWGGELFFGEGSRLTVL.

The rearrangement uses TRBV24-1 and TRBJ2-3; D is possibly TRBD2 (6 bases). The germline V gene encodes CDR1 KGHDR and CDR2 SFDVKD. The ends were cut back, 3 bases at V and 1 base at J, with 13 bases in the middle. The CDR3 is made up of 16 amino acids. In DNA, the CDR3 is TGTGCCACCAGTGATCTCGGGACTCCGGGCACAGATACGCAGTATTTT. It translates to CATSDLGTPGTDTQYF.

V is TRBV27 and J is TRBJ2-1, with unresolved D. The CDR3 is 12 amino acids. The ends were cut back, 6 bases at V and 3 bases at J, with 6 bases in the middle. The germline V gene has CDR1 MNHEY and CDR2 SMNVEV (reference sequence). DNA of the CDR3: TGTGCCAGCAGCGACTTCTACAATGAGCAGTTCTTC. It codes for CASSDFYNEQFF.

The chain's CDR3 is CASSSQRTGYNEQFF. CDR3 nucleotide sequence: TGTGCCAGCAGCTCACAAAGGACAGGGTACAATGAGCAGTTCTTC. The chain employs TRBV7-3 and TRBJ2-1, with TRBD1 matching over 8 bases. V lost 4 bases to trimming and J lost 4 bases; unmatched junction nucleotides: 6. The CDR3 covers 15 residues. Germline V gene sequence: CDR1 SGHTA, CDR2 FQGTGA.

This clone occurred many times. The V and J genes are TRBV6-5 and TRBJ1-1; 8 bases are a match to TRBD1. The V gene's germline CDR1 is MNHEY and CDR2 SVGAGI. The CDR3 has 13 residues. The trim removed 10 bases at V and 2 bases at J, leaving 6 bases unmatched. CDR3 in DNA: TGTGCCAACACAGGGGGGACAAACACTGAAGCTTTCTTT. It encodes CANTGGTNTEAFF.

CDR3: CASSVGIGSGLTSSYNEQFF. In DNA, the CDR3 is TGTGCCAGCAGCGTAGGAATTGGGAGCGGGCTAACAAGCTCCTACAATGAGCAGTTCTTC. The gene calls are TRBV9 and TRBJ2-1; D is possibly TRBD2 (6 bases). The germline gives CDR1 SGDLS, CDR2 YYNGEE. V was shortened by 0 bases and J by 0 bases, with 22 bases between the two germline ends. CDR3 length: 20 residues. The whole variable domain, remainder taken from reference TRBV9 and TRBJ2-1, is DSGVTQTPKHLITATGQRVTLRCSPRSGDLSVYWYQQSLDQGLQFLIQYYNGEERAKGNILERFSAQQFPDLHSELNLSSLELGDSALYFCASSVGIGSGLTSSYNEQFFGPGTRLTVL.

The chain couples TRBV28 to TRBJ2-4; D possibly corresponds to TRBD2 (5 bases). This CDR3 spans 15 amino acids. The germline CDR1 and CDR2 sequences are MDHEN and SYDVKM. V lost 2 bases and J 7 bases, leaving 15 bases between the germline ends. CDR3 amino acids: CASSLPGRGRNIQYF. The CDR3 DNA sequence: TGTGCCAGCAGTTTACCTGGCCGGGGAAGGAACATTCAGTACTTC. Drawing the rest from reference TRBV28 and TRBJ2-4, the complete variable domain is DVKVTQSSRYLVKRTGEKVFLECVQDMDHENMFWYRQDPGLGLRLIYFSYDVKMKEKGDIPEGYSVSREKKERFSLILESASTNQTSMYLCASSLPGRGRNIQYFGAGTRLSVL.

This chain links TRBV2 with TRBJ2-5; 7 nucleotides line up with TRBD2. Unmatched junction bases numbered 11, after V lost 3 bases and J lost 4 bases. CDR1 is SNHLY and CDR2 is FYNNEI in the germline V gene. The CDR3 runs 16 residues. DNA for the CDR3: TGTGCCAGCAGTGATGGGGGAGGGCCCCTAGGAGAGACCCAGTACTTC. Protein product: CASSDGGGPLGETQYF.

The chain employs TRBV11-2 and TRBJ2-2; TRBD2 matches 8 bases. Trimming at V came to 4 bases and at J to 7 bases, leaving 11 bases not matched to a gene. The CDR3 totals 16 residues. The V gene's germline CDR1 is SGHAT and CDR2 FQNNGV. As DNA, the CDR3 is TGTGCCAGCAGCTCTACGGGACTAGGGTCTTACGGGGAGCTGTTTTTT. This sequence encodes CASSSTGLGSYGELFF.

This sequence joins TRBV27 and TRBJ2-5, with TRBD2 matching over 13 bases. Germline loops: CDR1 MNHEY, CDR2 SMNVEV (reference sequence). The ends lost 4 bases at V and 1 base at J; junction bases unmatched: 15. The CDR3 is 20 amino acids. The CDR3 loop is CASSWGQTPGLAGFQETQYF. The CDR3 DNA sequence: TGTGCCAGCAGTTGGGGGCAGACACCGGGACTAGCGGGATTCCAAGAGACCCAGTACTTC.